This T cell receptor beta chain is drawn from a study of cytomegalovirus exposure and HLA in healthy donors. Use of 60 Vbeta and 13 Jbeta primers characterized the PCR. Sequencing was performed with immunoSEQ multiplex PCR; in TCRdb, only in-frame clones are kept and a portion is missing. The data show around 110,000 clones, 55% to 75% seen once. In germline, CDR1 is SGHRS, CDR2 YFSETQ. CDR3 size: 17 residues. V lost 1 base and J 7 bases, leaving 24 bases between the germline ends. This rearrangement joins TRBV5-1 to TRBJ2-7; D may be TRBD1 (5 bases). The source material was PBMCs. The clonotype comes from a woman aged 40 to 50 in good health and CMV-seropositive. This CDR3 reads CASSLPPQGRGYGEQYF. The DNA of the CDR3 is TGCGCCAGCAGCTTGCCCCCGCAGGGAAGGGGATACGGGGAGCAGTACTTC.